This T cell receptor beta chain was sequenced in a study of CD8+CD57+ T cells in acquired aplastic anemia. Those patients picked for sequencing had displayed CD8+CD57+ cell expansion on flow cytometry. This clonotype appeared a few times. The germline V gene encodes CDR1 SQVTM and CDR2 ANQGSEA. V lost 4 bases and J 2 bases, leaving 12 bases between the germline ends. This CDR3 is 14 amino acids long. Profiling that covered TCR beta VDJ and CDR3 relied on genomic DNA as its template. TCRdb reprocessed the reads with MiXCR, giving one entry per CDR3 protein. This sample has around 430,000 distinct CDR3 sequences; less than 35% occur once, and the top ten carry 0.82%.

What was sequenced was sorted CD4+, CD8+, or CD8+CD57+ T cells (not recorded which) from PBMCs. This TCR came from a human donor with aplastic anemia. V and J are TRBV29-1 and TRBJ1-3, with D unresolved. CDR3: CSVGRGEPGNTIYF. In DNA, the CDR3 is TGCAGCGTTGGGCGGGGAGAACCTGGAAACACCATATATTTT.